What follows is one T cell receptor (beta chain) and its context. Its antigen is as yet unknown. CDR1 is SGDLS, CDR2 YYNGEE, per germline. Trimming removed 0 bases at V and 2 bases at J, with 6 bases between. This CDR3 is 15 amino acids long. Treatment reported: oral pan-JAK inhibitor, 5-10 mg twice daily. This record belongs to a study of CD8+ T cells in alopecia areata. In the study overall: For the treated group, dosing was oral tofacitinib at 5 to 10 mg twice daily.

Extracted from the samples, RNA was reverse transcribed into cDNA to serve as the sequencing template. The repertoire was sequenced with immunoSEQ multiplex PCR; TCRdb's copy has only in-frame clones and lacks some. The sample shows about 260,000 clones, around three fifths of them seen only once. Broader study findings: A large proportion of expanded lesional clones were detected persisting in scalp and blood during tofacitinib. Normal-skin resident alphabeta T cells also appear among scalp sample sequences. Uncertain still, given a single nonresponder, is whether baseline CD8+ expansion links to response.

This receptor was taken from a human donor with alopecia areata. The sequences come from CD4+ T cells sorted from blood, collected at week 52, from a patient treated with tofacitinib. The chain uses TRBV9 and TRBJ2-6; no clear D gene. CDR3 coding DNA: TGTGCCAGCAGCGTAGTTTCTGCTGGGGCCAACGTCCTGACTTTC. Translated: CASSVVSAGANVLTF.